This note documents a single T cell receptor (beta chain) sequence. Its matching antigen is unknown. Trimming took 3 bases from V and 0 from J, leaving 9 bases between them. Germline V lookup: CDR1 MNHEY, CDR2 SMNVEV (reference sequence). CDR3 length equals 16 residues. Generated by immunoSEQ multiplex PCR, the TCRdb table keeps only in-frame clones and is missing some. The data show some 99,000 clones, with 84% seen just once and 12% to 15% held by the top ten. This sample was included in a study of T cell responses to AZD1222 COVID-19 vaccine. Regarding the study as a whole: The CD4 TCRs associated with vaccination extended across spike and predominated at 160-218 and 743-854. The study reported that nearly half of spike-specific TCRs target unmutated variant regions.

This sample comprised peripheral blood, obtained 28 days after the second AZD1222 dose. The chain combines TRBV27 with TRBJ2-6; no clear D gene. This receptor was obtained from an adult who received the AZD1222 COVID-19 vaccine. Here the CDR3 reads CASSFVVHSGANVLTF. CDR3 nucleotides: TGTGCCAGCAGTTTTGTTGTGCACTCTGGGGCCAACGTCCTGACTTTC.